The rows below give T cell receptor beta chains drawn from one sample of a study of persistence of HIV-infected CD4 T cells. The antigens these receptors bind are not known. Generated by immunoSEQ multiplex PCR, the TCRdb table keeps only in-frame clones and is missing some. The sample has around 45,000 clones; approximately 91% are singletons. The specimen was CD4+ T cells sorted from PBMCs after approximately 18-hour stimulation, collected from a patient who received antiretroviral therapy. The receptor source for this set is an adult man with HIV who was CMV-seropositive. CDR3s include the opening cysteine and the closing phenylalanine or tryptophan. D genes are given only for firm matches. Only part of the rows carry a size: once, few, many, or a class if the clone is expanded.

J,size,D,V,DNA,CDR3
TRBJ1-3,-,-,TRBV29-1,TGCAGCGCCGGAGGGCAAACTGGAAACACCATATATTTT,CSAGGQTGNTIYF
TRBJ1-1,-,-,TRBV19,TGTGCCAGTAGTACCCTTAGGGCAGGGAAGGGCACTGAAGCTTTCTTT,CASSTLRAGKGTEAFF
TRBJ2-7,-,TRBD1,TRBV10-3,TGTGCCATCAGTTACCGGGACAGGGACTACGAGCAGTACTTC,CAISYRDRDYEQYF
TRBJ2-3,-,-,TRBV9,TGTGCCAGCAATTTCGCTAGCACAGATACGCAGTATTTT,CASNFASTDTQYF
TRBJ2-1,-,TRBD2,TRBV25-1,TGTGCCAGCACCCCGTTAGCGGGAACCTACAATGAGCAGTTCTTC,CASTPLAGTYNEQFF
TRBJ1-1,-,-,TRBV10-3,TGTGCCGCCCAAAGGACCGCGAACACTGAAGCTTTCTTT,CAAQRTANTEAFF
TRBJ1-5,-,-,TRBV7-2,TGTGCCAGCAGCTTAGCACGAAATCAGCCCCAGCATTTT,CASSLARNQPQHF
TRBJ2-2,-,-,TRBV7-3,TGTGCCAGCAGCTTAAGTCCGGGGGCCTCGACCGGGGAGCTGTTTTTT,CASSLSPGASTGELFF
TRBJ2-1,-,-,TRBV6-4,TGTGCCAGTGCCCAGGGGCTTGGGGCGGGGTATGAGCAGTTCTTC,CASAQGLGAGYEQFF
TRBJ1-4,-,TRBD1,TRBV3-1/TRBV3-2,TGTGCCAGCAGCCCCACGTCAGGGGGTCCAAAACTGTTTTTT,CASSPTSGGPKLFF
TRBJ1-4,-,-,TRBV27,TGTGCCAGCAGGTTCAGGGCGAATAATGAAAAACTGTTTTTT,CASRFRANNEKLFF
TRBJ1-3,-,-,TRBV3-1/TRBV3-2,TGTGCCAGCAGCCAAGGCAGGGTGCGATCCCCCATATATTTT,CASSQGRVRSPIYF
TRBJ1-1,-,-,TRBV28,TGTGCCAGCAGTTTAACTGGGTTTATTGCTGAAGCTTTCTTT,CASSLTGFIAEAFF
TRBJ2-2,-,-,TRBV12-3/TRBV12-4,TGTGCCAGCAGTCTCCAGAACACCGGGGAGCTGTTTTTT,CASSLQNTGELFF
TRBJ2-7,-,-,TRBV28,TGTGCCAGCAGTCCATACTACGACGAGCAGTACTTC,CASSPYYDEQYF
TRBJ1-1,-,-,TRBV24-1,TGTGCCACCAGTGACGGGGCAGCTCAGACGACTGAAGCTTTCTTT,CATSDGAAQTTEAFF
TRBJ2-7,-,TRBD2,TRBV6-5,TGTGCCAGCAGCCCCTTCGGGGAGGGCGACGAGCAGTACTTC,CASSPFGEGDEQYF
TRBJ2-1,-,TRBD2,TRBV7-6,TGTGCCAGCAGCTCGCACCGGACTAGCGGGGACAATGAGCAGTTCTTC,CASSSHRTSGDNEQFF
TRBJ1-2,-,-,TRBV18,TGTGCCAGCTCACCAACACTCGACTACGCCACCTATGGCTACACCTTC,CASSPTLDYATYGYTF
TRBJ1-2,-,-,TRBV12-3/TRBV12-4,TGTGCCAGCAGTCGGTTTGGGTCCTCTGGCTACACCTTC,CASSRFGSSGYTF
TRBJ2-2,-,-,TRBV6-5,TGTGCCAGCAGTCAAACAGGGATCGGGGAGCTGTTTTTT,CASSQTGIGELFF
TRBJ2-1,-,-,TRBV10-2,TGCGCCAGCAGCTCAGGGGCGGCCTACAATGAGCAGTTCTTC,CASSSGAAYNEQFF
TRBJ1-2,-,TRBD1,TRBV9,TGTGCCAGCAGCGGTGGGACAGGGAAGTATGGCTACACCTTC,CASSGGTGKYGYTF
TRBJ2-3,few,-,TRBV5-1,TGCGCCAGCAGCTTGGTAATAGATACGCAGTATTTT,CASSLVIDTQYF
TRBJ1-3,-,TRBD1,TRBV7-2,TGTGCCAGCAGCTTAGCAAGGACAGGGCCCGGAAACACCATATATTTT,CASSLARTGPGNTIYF
TRBJ2-4,-,TRBD1,TRBV6-1,TGTGCCAGCAGTGAGGGACAGTGGCTAGCCAAAAACATTCAGTACTTC,CASSEGQWLAKNIQYF
TRBJ2-5,-,TRBD2,TRBV3-1/TRBV3-2,TGTGCCAGCAGCCAAGATCGTAGCGGGGGGGCTGAAGAGACCCAGTACTTC,CASSQDRSGGAEETQYF
TRBJ2-1,-,-,TRBV3-1/TRBV3-2,TGTGCCAGCAGCCAAGTCGGGATCAATGAGCAGTTCTTC,CASSQVGINEQFF
TRBJ1-5,-,TRBD1,TRBV15,TGTGCCACCCGGTCCAGGGGGCCTAATCAGCCCCAGCATTTT,CATRSRGPNQPQHF
TRBJ1-2,-,-,TRBV28,TGTGCCAGCAGTTTTGGCAGGGTGGATGGCTACACCTTC,CASSFGRVDGYTF
TRBJ2-3,-,-,TRBV24-1,TGTGCCACCAGTGATCCCTACTCCCTGCTCGCAGATACGCAGTATTTT,CATSDPYSLLADTQYF
TRBJ1-1,-,-,TRBV7-6,TGTGCCAGCAGCCCTCCGGCGTCATTAGGTGAAGCTTTCTTT,CASSPPASLGEAFF